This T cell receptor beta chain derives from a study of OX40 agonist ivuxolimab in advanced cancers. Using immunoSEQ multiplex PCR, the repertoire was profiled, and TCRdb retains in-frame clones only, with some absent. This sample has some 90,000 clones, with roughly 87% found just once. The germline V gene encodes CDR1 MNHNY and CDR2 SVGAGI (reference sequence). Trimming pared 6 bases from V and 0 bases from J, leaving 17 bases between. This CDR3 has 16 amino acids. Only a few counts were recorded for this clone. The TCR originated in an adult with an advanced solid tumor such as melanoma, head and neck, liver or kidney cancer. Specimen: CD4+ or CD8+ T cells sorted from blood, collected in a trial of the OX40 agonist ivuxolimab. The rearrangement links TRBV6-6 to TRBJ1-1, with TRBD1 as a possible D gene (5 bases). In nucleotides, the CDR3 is TGTGCCAGCAGACTTCCCCGGGGGATTATGAACACTGAAGCTTTCTTT. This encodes CASRLPRGIMNTEAFF.